Listed below are T cell receptor beta chains from one sample, sequenced in a study of T cell responses to AZD1222 COVID-19 vaccine. TCRdb's copy holds only in-frame clones and misses some; the assay was immunoSEQ multiplex PCR. The sample has over 100,000 clones; about 88% are singletons. Source: peripheral blood, taken on day 0 of AZD1222 vaccination. The receptors derive from an adult in good health. CDR3s include the opening cysteine and the closing phenylalanine or tryptophan. A D gene is named only where the DNA matches it firmly. Expanded clones get a size class; other rows say once, few or many, or leave the size out.

J | D | size | V | DNA | CDR3
TRBJ2-3 | NA | NA | TRBV24-1 | TGTGCCACCAGTGGTTTCGGGGGCGAGTCTGATACGCAGTATTTT | CATSGFGGESDTQYF
TRBJ1-3 | NA | NA | TRBV5-6 | TGTGCCAGCAGCTTGGCCCTGCGCTCTGGAAACACCATATATTTT | CASSLALRSGNTIYF
TRBJ2-1 | TRBD2 | once | TRBV5-4 | TGTGCCAGCAGCGCAGGGAAAGGACTAGCGGGAGATGGTGAGCAGTTCTTC | CASSAGKGLAGDGEQFF
TRBJ2-7 | NA | NA | TRBV2 | TGTGCCAGCAGTGTACAGGGAGGGGACTACGAGCAGTACTTC | CASSVQGGDYEQYF
TRBJ1-1 | NA | NA | TRBV3-1/TRBV3-2 | TGTGCCAGCGATAGGGGGATGAACACTGAAGCTTTCTTT | CASDRGMNTEAFF
TRBJ1-1 | NA | NA | TRBV2 | TGTGCCAGCAGTGAAGCGAGGACACTCCTGGGGGAAGCTTTCTTT | CASSEARTLLGEAFF
TRBJ1-1 | NA | NA | TRBV11-2 | TGTGCCAGCAGCCGCGTGGTGAACACTGAAGCTTTCTTT | CASSRVVNTEAFF
TRBJ2-7 | NA | NA | TRBV7-9 | TGTGCCAGCAGCGCACCCGAGGGGGGCGAGCCACACTACGAGCAGTACTTC | CASSAPEGGEPHYEQYF
TRBJ2-5 | TRBD2 | NA | TRBV5-4 | TGTGCCAGCAGCTTGACCCTAGCGGGGGGTTCAGAGACCCAGTACTTC | CASSLTLAGGSETQYF
TRBJ2-3 | NA | NA | TRBV20-1 | TGCAGTGCTAGTAGGGGGGCAGGCACAGATACGCAGTATTTT | CSASRGAGTDTQYF
TRBJ1-1 | TRBD1 | NA | TRBV5-4 | TGTGCCAGCAGCTTACAGGGGATAGTGAACACTGAAGCTTTCTTT | CASSLQGIVNTEAFF
TRBJ1-4 | NA | NA | TRBV6-1 | TGTGCCAGCAGTGAAGATTCTGGGGGGCCAGGAGAACTGTTTTTT | CASSEDSGGPGELFF
TRBJ1-4 | NA | NA | TRBV15 | TGTGCCACCAGCAGGGAAAATGAAAAACTGTTTTTT | CATSRENEKLFF
TRBJ1-2 | NA | NA | TRBV6-8 | TGTGCCAGCAGTTACGGGGGGGAAAATGGGAATGGTAATTTCGGCTACACCTTC | CASSYGGENGNGNFGYTF
TRBJ1-2 | TRBD1 | NA | TRBV5-4 | TGTGCCAGCAGCTTGCCGGGACAGGGGGTCCTGAACTATGGCTACACCTTC | CASSLPGQGVLNYGYTF
TRBJ2-1 | NA | NA | TRBV9 | TGTGCCAGCAGCGTAGATGAGGTTGTCAATGAGCAGTTCTTC | CASSVDEVVNEQFF
TRBJ2-1 | TRBD2 | few | TRBV5-1 | TGCGCCAGCAGCTTGGCCCAACTAGCGGGCCTCAATGAGCAGTTCTTC | CASSLAQLAGLNEQFF
TRBJ1-6 | NA | few | TRBV15 | TGTGCCACCAGCTCGACGAGGTTTAGTTCACCCCTCCACTTT | CATSSTRFSSPLHF
TRBJ2-1 | NA | NA | TRBV3-1/TRBV3-2 | TGTGCCAGCAGACCTTGGGGCGGCGTCAACAATGAGCAGTTCTTC | CASRPWGGVNNEQFF
TRBJ1-1 | TRBD1 | NA | TRBV29-1 | TGCAGCGTTGTGTTTCAGGGGGAGGGTGAAGCTTTCTTT | CSVVFQGEGEAFF
TRBJ1-3 | NA | NA | TRBV3-1/TRBV3-2 | TGTGCCAGCAGCCAAGTGAAGGGATACACCATATATTTT | CASSQVKGYTIYF
TRBJ2-1 | NA | NA | TRBV19 | TGTGCCAGTAGTTCCCCGGTTGGGGGTGTGGGAGGCAATGAGCAGTTCTTC | CASSSPVGGVGGNEQFF
TRBJ1-3 | NA | NA | TRBV6-5 | TGTGCCAGCCGAAACAGGTTTGGAAACACCATATATTTT | CASRNRFGNTIYF
TRBJ1-1 | TRBD1 | few | TRBV19 | TGTGCCAGTAGTATACTTTCGGTACAGGGGGCAATGAACACTGAAGCTTTCTTT | CASSILSVQGAMNTEAFF
TRBJ1-6 | NA | NA | TRBV2 | TGTGCCAGCAGGACGACCGCCTCCTATAATTCACCCCTCCACTTT | CASRTTASYNSPLHF
TRBJ1-6 | NA | NA | TRBV5-4 | TGTGCCAGCAGCCCGGGGAGCTCCTATAATTCACCCCTCCACTTT | CASSPGSSYNSPLHF
TRBJ2-1 | NA | NA | TRBV7-2 | TGTGCCAGCAGCTTAGCGGGAGACCACTACAATGAGCAGTTCTTC | CASSLAGDHYNEQFF
TRBJ2-7 | TRBD2 | NA | TRBV13 | TGTGCCAGCAGCTTAGGGACTAGCGGATACGAGCAGTACTTC | CASSLGTSGYEQYF
TRBJ1-1 | TRBD1 | few | TRBV5-1 | TGCGCCAGCAGCTCCGACAGGGCCACTGAAGCTTTCTTT | CASSSDRATEAFF
TRBJ2-3 | NA | NA | TRBV11-3 | TGTGCCAGCAGCTTACCAGGGATGGGTACGCAGTATTTT | CASSLPGMGTQYF
TRBJ1-2 | NA | NA | TRBV30 | TGTGCCTGGACGGGCCTTCCAAACTATGGCTACACCTTC | CAWTGLPNYGYTF
TRBJ1-1 | NA | NA | TRBV6-5 | TGTGCCAGCAGTAGGCGAGGGGACGGGAACACTGAAGCTTTCTTT | CASSRRGDGNTEAFF
TRBJ2-3 | NA | once | TRBV11-3 | TGTGCCAGCAGCTTAGATATATTTGGGGGGTATACAGATACGCAGTATTTT | CASSLDIFGGYTDTQYF
TRBJ2-7 | NA | NA | TRBV12-3/TRBV12-4 | TGTGCCAGCAGACGAACAGGGACCAACGAGCAGTACTTC | CASRRTGTNEQYF
TRBJ2-1 | TRBD1 | NA | TRBV2 | TGTGCCAGCAGTGAAGCGTTTCGGGACAGGGTCTCCTACAATGAGCAGTTCTTC | CASSEAFRDRVSYNEQFF
TRBJ1-2 | NA | NA | TRBV3-1/TRBV3-2 | TGTGCCAGCAGCCAAGTTGCTGACGGCTATGGCTACACCTTC | CASSQVADGYGYTF
TRBJ1-2 | NA | NA | TRBV4-2 | TGTGCCAGCAGCCAAGGGGGCGTCGGTGGCTACACCTTC | CASSQGGVGGYTF
TRBJ1-2 | NA | NA | TRBV7-9 | TGTGCCAGCAGCTTGGGGGAAGCTGCAGGGCTGGACTATGGCTACACCTTC | CASSLGEAAGLDYGYTF
TRBJ1-1 | NA | NA | TRBV11-3 | TGTGCCAGCAGCCCAAGCCCTGGACCGCCGAACACTGAAGCTTTCTTT | CASSPSPGPPNTEAFF
TRBJ1-2 | NA | NA | TRBV7-3 | TGTGCCAGCAGCTTAACGCGTGTTACCTATGGCTACACCTTC | CASSLTRVTYGYTF
TRBJ1-2 | NA | few | TRBV4-1 | TGCGCCAGCAGCCTACAGACCCTCAAGGGAGGCTACACCTTC | CASSLQTLKGGYTF
TRBJ1-1 | NA | NA | TRBV6-5 | TGTGCCAGCAGTCCCTCCCCGAACAGTGAAGCTTTCTTT | CASSPSPNSEAFF
TRBJ2-2 | NA | NA | TRBV9 | TGTGCCAGCAGCGCTCGTCGACTAGACCACACGAACACCGGGGAGCTGTTTTTT | CASSARRLDHTNTGELFF
TRBJ2-2 | NA | NA | TRBV12-3/TRBV12-4 | TGTGCCAGCAGCCCCCAGAGGACCGGGGAGCTGTTTTTT | CASSPQRTGELFF
TRBJ1-2 | NA | NA | TRBV6-5 | TGTGCCAGCAGTTACGGCCAGAATAACTATGGCTACACCTTC | CASSYGQNNYGYTF